This T cell receptor beta chain was identified during a study of blood T cell repertoires in COVID-19. TCRdb's copy holds only in-frame clones and misses some; the assay was immunoSEQ multiplex PCR. The sample has some 110,000 clones, 75% to 90% seen once. The germline gives CDR1 MDHEN, CDR2 SYDVKM. The CDR3 totals 16 residues. V lost 8 bases, J lost 6 bases, and 15 bases stayed unmatched. This clone was seen a handful of times. Sequencing used peripheral blood. The TCR sequence derives from a human donor in a cohort sampled during active COVID-19. This chain uses TRBV28 with TRBJ2-2; 7 positions agree with TRBD2. The CDR3 coding sequence is TGTGCCAGCTGGGGCGGGAGCCAGAGTGGGGCCGGGGAGCTGTTTTTT. Residues: CASWGGSQSGAGELFF.